This T cell receptor beta chain was found in a study of CD8 T cells in ankylosing spondylitis. Study-level results: The study identified a TCR beta motif of 7 or 8 highly homologous variants that appeared characteristic of ankylosing spondylitis blood. Some of the motif variants had earlier been found in reactive arthritis patients' fluid and blood.

The TCR beta libraries were generated through quantitative 5'-RACE incorporating molecular barcodes. TCRdb re-derived calls from the 5' RACE reads in MiXCR, one entry per CDR3 protein. The data show 390,000 or so distinct CDR3 sequences, 20% to 25% seen once. This clonotype was recorded a few times. Its cognate antigen is unknown. The V and J ends lost 5 bases and 3 bases respectively, with 8 bases between them. CDR1 and CDR2 from the germline V gene are LGHNA and YSLEER. The CDR3 length is 13 residues. This clonotype was sampled from a male donor with ankylosing spondylitis. The sample was blood, either unsorted or a sorted T cell fraction (not recorded which). The chain combines TRBV4-3 with TRBJ1-5, with D hard to call. The CDR3 loop reads CASSERINQPQHF. The CDR3 nucleotides read TGCGCCAGCAGCGAGAGGATCAATCAGCCCCAGCATTTT.